This record looks at one T cell receptor (beta chain) sequence and its context. Its antigen is undetermined. The sample is drawn from a study of OX40 agonist ivuxolimab in advanced cancers. Study results and caveats: Certain nonresponding patients likewise had low normalized T-cell clonal expansion.

The CDR3 is 15 residues long. Trimming left V 1 base short and J 0 bases short, with 8 bases between. The germline gives CDR1 SGHAT, CDR2 FQDESV (reference sequence). Generated by immunoSEQ multiplex PCR, the TCRdb table keeps only in-frame clones and is missing some. The data hold about 61,000 clones, with 86% observed a single time. Exclusion applied to patients with autoimmune disease history or systemic immunosuppression. Here the sequenced sample was CD4+ or CD8+ T cells sorted from blood, taken in a trial of the OX40 agonist ivuxolimab. The gene calls are TRBV11-1 and TRBJ2-3; D is uncertain. The receptor was derived from an adult with an advanced solid tumor such as melanoma, head and neck, liver or kidney cancer. CDR3 region: CASSLVRLSTDTQYF. CDR3 nucleotide sequence: TGTGCCAGCAGCTTAGTTCGGCTAAGCACAGATACGCAGTATTTT.